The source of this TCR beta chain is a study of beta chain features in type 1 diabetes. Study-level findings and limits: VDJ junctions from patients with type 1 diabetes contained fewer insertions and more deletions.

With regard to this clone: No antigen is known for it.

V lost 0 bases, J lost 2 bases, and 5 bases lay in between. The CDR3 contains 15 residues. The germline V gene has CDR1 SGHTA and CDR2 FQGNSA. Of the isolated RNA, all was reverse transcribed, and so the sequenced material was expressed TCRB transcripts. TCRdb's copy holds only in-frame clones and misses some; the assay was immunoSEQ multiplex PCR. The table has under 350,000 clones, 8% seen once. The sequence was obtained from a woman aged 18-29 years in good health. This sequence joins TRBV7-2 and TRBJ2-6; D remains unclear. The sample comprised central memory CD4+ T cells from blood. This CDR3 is CASSLAATGANVLTF. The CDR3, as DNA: TGTGCCAGCAGCTTAGCGGCAACTGGGGCCAACGTCCTGACTTTC. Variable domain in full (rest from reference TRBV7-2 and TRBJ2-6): GAGVSQSPSNKVTEKGKDVELRCDPISGHTALYWYRQSLGQGLEFLIYFQGNSAPDKSGLPSDRFSAERTGGSVSTLTIQRTQQEDSAVYLCASSLAATGANVLTFGAGSRLTVL.